Described below is a single T cell receptor beta chain sequence and its context. Its specificity is unknown. The repertoire was sequenced with immunoSEQ multiplex PCR; TCRdb's copy has only in-frame clones and lacks some. The sample consists of about 98,000 clones, approximately 92% of them appearing once. The data stem from a study of PD-1 blockade in classical Hodgkin lymphoma. Relapses following autologous stem cell transplantation were seen in all patients, with brentuximab vedotin exposure varying. The CDR3 consists of 18 residues. V gave up 2 bases and J gave up 1 base, with 20 bases separating them. The germline gives CDR1 MGHDK, CDR2 SYGVNS. Overall study findings and caveats: While CD8+ TCR diversity did not rise significantly by C4D1, CD4+ TCR diversity did.

The sequence derives from a human donor with classical Hodgkin lymphoma. The chain combines TRBV25-1 with TRBJ1-2; D possibly corresponds to TRBD1 (5 bases). The input for sequencing was peripheral blood mononuclear cells (PBMCs), taken at baseline. DNA of the CDR3: TGTGCCAGCAGTGAACGGGACCGCCTTGTGCCCGTTAACTATGGCTACACCTTC. This translates into CASSERDRLVPVNYGYTF.